This TCR beta chain was recovered during a study of cytomegalovirus exposure and HLA in healthy donors (dated 2017 in TCRdb). Regarding the research as a whole: According to an earlier analysis of around 600 of the donors, about 179 million T cells yielded over 100 million unique TCR beta sequences and roughly 280 Gb of sequence data. All discovery cohort repertoires had been generated on a single sequencing platform. Along with the approximately 700-subject first cohort, a separate validation cohort of over a hundred different subjects was used. A later analysis re-examined previously published TCR beta repertoires from 610 or so donors and added high-resolution HLA genotyping to investigate patterns of TCR occurrence. Typing coverage varied by locus: 629-630 donors for A, B, C, DRB1 and DQB1; approximately 500 for DQA1; more than 600 for DPA1; approximately 450 for DPB1. Alongside the repertoire data, information on donor age, sex, ethnicity and CMV serostatus was compiled. A later genetic analysis took genome-wide SNP genotypes for 398 of the 666 donors and used that subset as a discovery cohort. The study was designed to test whether signatures of past pathogen exposure could be identified by cataloging public T cell receptors. Roughly five DR-DQ haplotypes were treated as single units for association and clustering because of strong linkage in the cohort. Among the 398 genotyped donors, approximately 82% belonged to the genetic ancestry cluster associated with self-reported Caucasian donors. Among several hundred genotyped donors of the cohort, an average of around 250,000 unique TCR beta nucleotide sequences was sequenced per donor, of which approximately 18% were non-productive. Class I and class II HLA loci were covered by the typing at four-digit resolution. To predict cytomegalovirus infection status, the study brought together high-throughput TCR immunosequencing, statistical association of individual TCRs with disease status, and machine learning. Using immunosequencing, the study profiled T cell repertoires from 550 to 750 subjects and related those repertoires to cytomegalovirus serostatus. An early release covering 550 to 650 HLA-typed donors comprised roughly 300 gigabases of sequencing data and roughly 85 million unique TCR sequences. Rather than using new phenotypic data, the later analysis identified candidate immune exposures from TCR beta sequences and from how often those sequences occurred across donors. An earlier analysis of 500 to 750 of the donors applied high-throughput TCR beta sequencing to assess whether each TCR beta V gene segment acted as functional or pseudogenic. The investigation overall reported the following: The study listed around 160 TCR beta chains as associated with cytomegalovirus. A later analysis found that TCR association rates varied across HLA loci, with DRB1 alleles showing the most associated TCRs and HLA-C alleles the fewest. A cluster of highly shared sequence variants was judged likely to represent a technical artifact of the sequencing pipeline. In a later analysis, some 17,000 TCR beta sequences were associated with specific HLA alleles at a false discovery rate of 0.05. Roughly uniform sequencing depth across donors was assumed in presence/absence analyses, although this assumption may not hold. Several of the top co-occurrence clusters appeared to be linked to parvovirus B19, influenza, CMV and Epstein-Barr virus, according to a later analysis. Across donors, most TCR sequences were observed very rarely, whereas some public TCRs were present in many individuals. Three of the identified cytomegalovirus-associated TCR beta chains were confirmed in vitro to be specific for cytomegalovirus antigens. A later analysis found that HLA-associated TCR beta chains were more clonally expanded and had lower generation probabilities than equally common non-associated chains. A further reported finding was that TCR beta sequences accurately predicted the HLA-A and HLA-B alleles for most subjects in the first cohort. The classifier was reported to diagnose cytomegalovirus status with high specificity and sensitivity in both the original cohort and the validation cohort. In an earlier analysis of a few hundred of the donors, most TCR beta V segments were observed in productive rearrangements about 90% or about 30% of the time, broadly matching IMGT annotations. Correlated functional status among segregating V segments might be attributable to linkage disequilibrium, but an unknown experimental factor could not be ruled out. Because counts were too low, roughly 17 rarely observed V segments, including chromosome 9 orphons, were left out of the earlier analysis of a few hundred of the donors. A later genetic analysis associated a missense DCLRE1C variant with V-gene and J-gene trimming of TCR beta chains, and an independent cohort replicated the association. Strong co-occurrence of HLA alleles, especially DR and DQ, made assigning TCR associations to individual alleles difficult. Immune exposure information for the cohort was limited to CMV serostatus. Some IMGT-functional V segments, including TRBV6-2 and TRBV6-3, could not be distinguished by the 87-base-pair reads and were therefore excluded. Most CMV-associated TCR beta chains appeared to be HLA-restricted in a later analysis, and the HLA associations seemed to be driven largely by CMV exposure. HLA typing was unavailable for some donors at each locus, so association tests used only the typed subset. A later genetic analysis reported fewer N-insertions in productive TCRs among donors in an Asian-associated ancestry cluster than the roughly 720-donor mean. According to the authors, the approach could potentially be generalized to other disease states and immunological phenotypes. This cohort had only TCR beta chains sequenced, and the lack of alpha or paired-chain data limited which features could be detected.

The cohort comprised around 700 healthy bone marrow donors. At the time of sampling, all cohort members were nominally healthy, though unrecorded immune exposures were likely present. The donor tested CMV seropositive, placing the donor among the 289 seropositive members of the cohort. A peripheral blood sample was collected from each donor, and TCR beta sequencing was performed on peripheral blood mononuclear cells. Genomic DNA was extracted from the blood cell samples with the Qiagen DNeasy Blood Extraction Kit. CDR1 and CDR2 are drawn from the germline V gene: SGHTA, FQGNSA. From its cysteine to its phenylalanine, the CDR3 spans 15 amino acids. This entry keeps only the CDR3 DNA: 45 bases, framed from base 1. V sheds 5 bases and J sheds 7 bases, leaving 15 bases between their ends. Libraries were prepared through the immunoSEQ multiplex PCR assay. A mixture of 60 forward primers for TCR Vbeta segments and 13 reverse primers for TCR Jbeta segments was used in the multiplex PCR. The CDR3 region of rearranged TCR beta genes was amplified from genomic DNA by a multiplex PCR assay. The Illumina HiSeq System was used to sequence the amplified TCR beta libraries as 87-base-pair reads. The published analysis was carried out like this. In a later analysis, 70 million to 95 million unique TCR beta chains were counted across the 500 to 850 repertoires, and approximately 11 million of these chains were shared by at least two donors. Raw reads were error-corrected and collapsed into unique sequences with a nearest-neighbor algorithm that merged closely related sequences to remove PCR and sequencing errors. To assign V, D and J gene segments, CDR3 sequences were aligned to IMGT reference sequences. For a sequence to be retained, a match of at least six nucleotides to both a V gene segment and a J gene segment was required. A rearrangement counted as productive if the CDR3 had no stop codons and remained in frame with V and J, and every other rearrangement counted as non-productive. Following IMGT convention, CDR3 was defined as the stretch from the second conserved V-encoded cysteine up to the conserved J-encoded phenylalanine. Sequences without an unambiguous match to a single V gene segment were excluded from the earlier analysis of several hundred of the donors. An earlier analysis of 587 of the donors classified V segments as functional when productive rearrangements were above 56.7% and as segregating when the standard deviation between donors was above 5%. A statistical classification framework was built to diagnose cytomegalovirus status from the catalog of TCR beta chain sequences. V and J gene assignment, in a later analysis, came from comparing TCR nucleotide sequences with IMGT/GENE-DB human TR gene sequences. A later analysis assigned CDR3 sequences and most-parsimonious VDJ recombination scenarios with the TCRdist pipeline. A later analysis defined each TCR beta chain by its CDR3 amino acid sequence plus V-gene family, and excluded reads lacking a unique V-gene family. To address suspected cross-contamination and a sequencing artifact, a later analysis removed roughly 640 highly shared, low-generation-probability nucleotide sequences. For each public chain, a later analysis derived a clonal expansion index from normalized ranks of inferred template counts within each repertoire. In a later analysis, generation probabilities were computed with a VDJ recombination model fitted to out-of-frame rearrangements, and the resulting probabilities were checked against IGoR. Hypergeometric tests were used in a later analysis to score TCR-TCR, TCR-HLA and TCR-CMV co-occurrence, with a repertoire-size bias correction applied to the TCR pairs. To estimate false discovery rates, a later analysis permuted the HLA or CMV assignments 20 times. A later analysis grouped co-occurring TCRs with DBSCAN, adding TCRdist sequence similarity when clustering within HLA-allele-positive subsets. For co-occurrence clustering, repertoires with fewer than 30,000 or more than 120,000 public chains were excluded, along with about five repertoires with anomalous nucleotide sharing. TCRdb mirrors the immuneACCESS table, restricted to in-frame sequences. Some clones are absent from its copies; in checked studies, under half trace to an unresolved V gene, and the reason for the others is unknown. V and J calls and clone size are copied from that table; D and trimming were computed from the DNA. The table for this sample lists roughly 66,000 clones; 75% to 85% of them were counted only once. The ten top clones hold 7% to 8% of the sample.

A note on this clone: This receptor's antigen is unknown. No per-base quality is available; no much larger clone lies one base away.

Specimen: PBMCs. The rearrangement combines TRBV7-2 with TRBJ1-6; TRBD1 is perhaps the D gene, given 5 matching bases. This TCR derives from a man younger than 35 in good health and CMV-seropositive. The CDR3 reads as follows: CASSETTVGNSPLHF. The DNA is as follows: TGTGCCAGCAGCGAGACGACAGTCGGGAATTCACCCCTCCACTTT. With the portions outside the CDR3 filled from the reference TRBV7-2 and TRBJ1-6 genes, the complete variable region becomes GAGVSQSPSNKVTEKGKDVELRCDPISGHTALYWYRQSLGQGLEFLIYFQGNSAPDKSGLPSDRFSAERTGGSVSTLTIQRTQQEDSAVYLCASSETTVGNSPLHFGNGTRLTVT.